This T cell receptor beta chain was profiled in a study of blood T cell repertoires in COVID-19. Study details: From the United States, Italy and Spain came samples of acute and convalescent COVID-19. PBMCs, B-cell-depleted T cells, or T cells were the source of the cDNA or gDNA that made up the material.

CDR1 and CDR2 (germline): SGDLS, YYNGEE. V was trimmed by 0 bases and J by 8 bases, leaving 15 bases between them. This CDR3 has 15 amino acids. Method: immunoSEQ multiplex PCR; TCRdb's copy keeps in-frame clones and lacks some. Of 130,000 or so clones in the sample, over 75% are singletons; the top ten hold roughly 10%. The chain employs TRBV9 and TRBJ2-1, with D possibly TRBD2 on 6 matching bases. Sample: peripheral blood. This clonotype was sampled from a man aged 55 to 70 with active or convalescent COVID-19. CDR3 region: CASSVVGGGADEQFF. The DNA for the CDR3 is TGTGCCAGCAGCGTAGTTGGGGGAGGCGCCGATGAGCAGTTCTTC.